The 25 T cell receptor beta chains in this list originate from one sample, sequenced in a study of shared clonotypes between healthy human individuals. CD45RO negativity and positive selection for CCR7 defined naive CD8 cells, a population that excluded terminally differentiated effector memory CD45RA+ cells. Profiled with immunoSEQ multiplex PCR; TCRdb holds only in-frame clones, not every one. The data hold 1.5 million to 2.5 million clones, with about 95% observed a single time. Sequencing used naive CD8+ T cells sorted from blood. The receptors here all came from a young man in good health.

Turning to this clone: The sample carries other DNA sequences with the same CDR3. The chain uses TRBV4-1 and TRBJ1-4; tentatively, D is TRBD1 (6 bases). Trimming stripped 1 base from V and 5 bases from J, with 8 bases between. This CDR3 contains 14 residues. CDR1 MGHRA and CDR2 YSYEKL come from the germline V gene. Written as DNA, the CDR3 is TGCGCCAGCAGCCAAGTAGGGACAAATGAAAAACTGTTTTTT. This translates into CASSQVGTNEKLFF.

The chain uses TRBV30 and TRBJ2-2, with 7 bases lining up with TRBD2. The CDR3 is 13 amino acids. V trimming: 0 bases; J trimming: 7 bases; junction bases outside the gene matches: 2. The germline CDR1 and CDR2 sequences are GTSNPN and SVGIG (reference sequence). This CDR3 is CAWSVLAHGELFF. As DNA, the CDR3 is TGTGCCTGGAGTGTACTAGCGCACGGGGAGCTGTTTTTT.

J is TRBJ1-2 and V is TRBV5-6; D remains ambiguous. The germline V and J ends were trimmed by 0 bases and 0 bases, with 6 bases remaining between them. The germline V gene has CDR1 SGHDT and CDR2 YYEEEE. This CDR3 is 14 amino acids long. CDR3 loop: CASSLGSSNYGYTF. The CDR3 nucleotides are TGTGCCAGCAGCTTGGGTAGTTCTAACTATGGCTACACCTTC.

V and J are TRBV30 and TRBJ2-7; D gene unclear. Germline V gene sequence: CDR1 GTSNPN, CDR2 SVGIG (reference sequence). This CDR3 is 11 amino acids long. The V end lost 3 bases, the J end lost 7 bases, and 10 bases lay between the germline ends. CDR3 region: CAWSPAEEQYF. CDR3 DNA sequence: TGTGCCTGGAGCCCCGCGGAAGAGCAGTACTTC.

This clone was observed a single time. The same CDR3 also results from other DNA sequences found in this sample. V and J are TRBV9 and TRBJ2-7, with a possible D match to TRBD2 (6 bases). Germline V CDR1 and CDR2: SGDLS, YYNGEE. V lost 0 bases to trimming and J lost 5 bases, with 12 bases between them. The CDR3 is 14 residues long. The CDR3 DNA reads TGTGCCAGCAGCGTAGGTGGCGGGACCCACGAGCAGTACTTC. It is translated as CASSVGGGTHEQYF.

The genes are TRBV9 and TRBJ2-3; D is ambiguous. Deletions cut 4 bases from V and 4 bases from J, with 16 bases between. Per the germline V gene, CDR1 is SGDLS and CDR2 is YYNGEE. This CDR3 has 15 amino acids. In DNA form, the CDR3 reads TGTGCCAGCAGCCTCAATATAGAGTCCTCAGATACGCAGTATTTT. Amino acids: CASSLNIESSDTQYF.

The genes are TRBV25-1 and TRBJ1-2; TRBD1 matches 12 bases. V shed 4 bases, J shed 12 bases, and the junction held 6 bases outside the gene matches. The CDR3 extends over 13 amino acids. The germline V gene has CDR1 MGHDK and CDR2 SYGVNS. For the CDR3, the DNA is TGTGCCAGCAGTGGGGGGACAGGGGGCGCGGACACCTTC. Amino acid sequence: CASSGGTGGADTF.

This chain connects TRBV13 to TRBJ2-5, with TRBD1 matching over 12 bases. CDR1 is PRHDT, CDR2 FYEKMQ, per germline (reference sequence). The CDR3 has 15 residues. J gave up 5 bases and V 6 bases, and 7 bases lay outside the gene matches. The CDR3 loop is CASSQGQGAEETQYF. In nucleotides, the CDR3 is TGTGCCAGCAGTCAGGGACAGGGGGCTGAGGAGACCCAGTACTTC.

CDR3 nucleotides: TGTGCCAGCAGTTTAAGTAGCTTAAACACCGGGGAGCTGTTTTTT. Translating gives CASSLSSLNTGELFF. The rearrangement uses TRBV28 and TRBJ2-2; no reliable D call. V lost 2 bases and J 2 bases, leaving 9 bases between the germline ends. The CDR3 runs 15 residues. The V gene's germline CDR1 is MDHEN and CDR2 SYDVKM.

The chain uses TRBV4-1 and TRBJ2-1, with D possibly called TRBD1 or TRBD2 (5 bases each). Germline V gene data show CDR1 as MGHRA and CDR2 as YSYEKL. V was cut by 4 bases and J by 5 bases, with 18 bases left in between. The CDR3 totals 16 residues. CDR3: CASSRGPNGADNEQFF. As DNA, the CDR3 is TGCGCCAGCAGCCGAGGCCCAAACGGGGCAGACAATGAGCAGTTCTTC.

The rearrangement links TRBV7-3 to TRBJ2-3; perhaps D is TRBD1 or TRBD2 (5 bases each). The length of the CDR3 is 15 residues. The germline V gene has CDR1 SGHTA and CDR2 FQGTGA. Trimming stripped 4 bases from V and 0 bases from J, with 11 bases between. The CDR3 reads CASSSDGDSTDTQYF. The CDR3 DNA follows: TGTGCCAGCAGCTCGGACGGGGACAGCACAGATACGCAGTATTTT. Full variable domain (outside the CDR3, taken from reference TRBV7-3 and TRBJ2-3): GAGVSQTPSNKVTEKGKYVELRCDPISGHTALYWYRQSLGQGPEFLIYFQGTGAADDSGLPNDRFFAVRPEGSVSTLKIQRTERGDSAVYLCASSSDGDSTDTQYFGPGTRLTVL.

CDR3 sequence: CASSLAGTVHEQYF. CDR3 DNA: TGTGCCAGCAGCTTAGCTGGGACAGTCCACGAGCAGTACTTC. V usage is TRBV7-9 and J usage is TRBJ2-7, with 7 bases aligning to TRBD1. The CDR3 spans 14 residues. Trimming at V came to 0 bases and at J to 5 bases, leaving 4 bases not matched to a gene. Germline CDR1 SEHNR, CDR2 FQNEAQ (reference sequence).

This clone showed up just once. The chain employs TRBV19 and TRBJ2-2; the match to TRBD1 covers 7 bases. The CDR3 is 15 residues long. From germline, CDR1 is LNHDA and CDR2 SQIVND (reference sequence). Germline trimming cut 3 bases from V and 1 base from J; bases unmatched to any gene: 2. The CDR3 sequence is CASSIPGGNTGELFF. DNA for the CDR3: TGTGCCAGTAGTATCCCAGGGGGGAACACCGGGGAGCTGTTTTTT.

The CDR3 reads CASSAQGDNEQFF. The CDR3 DNA reads as TGTGCCAGCAGCGCGCAGGGTGACAATGAGCAGTTCTTC. The chain has TRBV7-9 and TRBJ2-1; D might be TRBD1 (5 bases). The CDR3 is 13 residues long. Trimming stripped 5 bases from V and 5 bases from J, with 10 bases between. Germline V gives CDR1 SEHNR, CDR2 FQNEAQ (reference sequence). The variable domain in full, with the rest retrieved from reference TRBV7-9 and TRBJ2-1, is DTGVSQNPRHKITKRGQNVTFRCDPISEHNRLYWYRQTLGQGPEFLTYFQNEAQLEKSRLLSDRFSAERPKGSFSTLEIQRTEQGDSAMYLCASSAQGDNEQFFGPGTRLTVL.

The chain links TRBV7-9 to TRBJ1-2; D is undetermined. The germline V gene encodes CDR1 SEHNR and CDR2 FQNEAQ (reference sequence). The V gene lost 3 bases and the J gene lost 3 bases, with 17 bases spanning the gap. The CDR3 has 16 amino acids. CDR3 loop: CASSLATLLGDYGYTF. CDR3 coding DNA: TGTGCCAGCAGCTTGGCCACATTATTGGGTGACTATGGCTACACCTTC.

The rearrangement joins TRBV9 to TRBJ1-6; D is unresolved. The CDR3 is made up of 15 amino acids. Germline assignment: CDR1 SGDLS and CDR2 YYNGEE. Trimming removed 3 bases at V and 9 bases at J, with 16 bases between. The CDR3 loop is CASSAVWDLSSPLHF. The CDR3 bases are TGTGCCAGCAGCGCAGTGTGGGATCTGAGTTCACCCCTCCACTTT.

Concerning this clone itself: Likely a read error: the CDR3 ends without its conserved phenylalanine or tryptophan. The J gene is TRBJ2-7, the V gene TRBV7-9, with a possible D match to TRBD2 (5 bases). CDR3 length equals 14 residues. Germline CDR1 SEHNR, CDR2 FQNEAQ (reference sequence). V lost 3 bases and J 2 bases, leaving 11 bases between the germline ends. CDR3: CASSFLGAPYEQYS. DNA of the CDR3: TGTGCCAGCAGCTTCCTGGGAGCTCCCTACGAGCAGTACTCC.

To note about this clone: At the DNA level, this CDR3 is encoded by other sequences in the same sample as well. This chain links TRBV5-4 with TRBJ1-3; possible D gene TRBD1, 5 bases. CDR1 is SGHNT, CDR2 YYREEE, per germline (reference sequence). V was shortened by 1 base and J by 3 bases, with 8 bases between the two germline ends. CDR3 length: 14 amino acids. CDR3 DNA sequence: TGTGCCAGCAGCTTGTCAGGGTTTGGAAACACCATATATTTT. This gives the protein CASSLSGFGNTIYF.

The chain's CDR3 is CASSTGIWRGVTLHF. For the CDR3, the DNA is TGCGCCAGCAGCACAGGAATCTGGAGGGGGGTAACCCTCCACTTT. The chain uses TRBV4-1 and TRBJ1-6; maybe TRBD1 (6 bases). V dropped 5 bases and J dropped 14 bases, with 22 bases sitting between them. This CDR3 is 15 amino acids long. CDR1 is MGHRA and CDR2 is YSYEKL in the germline V gene.

Concerning this clone: Other DNA sequences in the same sample also yield this CDR3. This chain uses TRBV6-5 with TRBJ2-2, with a weak D call TRBD1 (5 bases). V lost 6 bases, J lost 4 bases, and 12 bases lay in between. Germline V CDR1 and CDR2: MNHEY, SVGAGI. The CDR3 length is 14 residues. This CDR3 is CASSWGQGTGELFF. CDR3 nucleotide sequence: TGTGCCAGCAGCTGGGGTCAGGGCACCGGGGAGCTGTTTTTT.

V and J are TRBV27 and TRBJ2-1; D is tentatively TRBD1 or TRBD2 (5 bases each). The germline V gene encodes CDR1 MNHEY and CDR2 SMNVEV (reference sequence). V dropped 8 bases and J dropped 0 bases, with 17 bases sitting between them. The CDR3 length is 16 residues. The CDR3 here is CASAVVGTSSYNEQFF. CDR3 nucleotide sequence: TGTGCCAGCGCAGTTGTGGGGACCAGCTCCTACAATGAGCAGTTCTTC.

The rearrangement joins TRBV28 to TRBJ2-5, with 12 bases fitting TRBD1. Germline CDR1 reads MDHEN; CDR2 reads SYDVKM. V was pared by 5 bases and J by 5 bases, with 6 bases of the junction left unmatched. This CDR3 has 15 amino acids. CDR3 sequence (DNA): TGTGCCAGCAGTGGGACAGGGGGCGCGGGGGAGACCCAGTACTTC. Amino acids: CASSGTGGAGETQYF.

The chain carries TRBV25-1 and TRBJ2-6; D not certain. CDR1 is MGHDK, CDR2 SYGVNS, per germline. V was shortened by 8 bases and J by 0 bases, with 8 bases between the two germline ends. This CDR3 contains 14 residues. In DNA form, the CDR3 reads TGTGCCAGCGCCGCACCCTCTGGGGCCAACGTCCTGACTTTC. Protein product: CASAAPSGANVLTF.

The V call is TRBV7-8, the J call TRBJ2-1, with 11 nucleotides matching TRBD2. CDR1 and CDR2 (germline): SGHVS, FQNEAQ. The CDR3 sequence is 16 residues long. The V segment lost 5 bases and the J segment 8 bases; nucleotides outside the gene matches: 11. The DNA of the CDR3 is TGTGCCAGCAGCCCTCATAGCGGGGGGGCCGGCGATGAGCAGTTCTTC. Protein sequence: CASSPHSGGAGDEQFF.

On this clone itself: This sample also contains other DNA sequences that code for the same CDR3. J is TRBJ1-6 and V is TRBV13; D uncertain. The CDR3 loop spans 12 amino acids. Germline V gives CDR1 PRHDT, CDR2 FYEKMQ (reference sequence). V was cut by 1 base and J by 9 bases, with 4 bases left in between. The CDR3 bases are TGTGCCAGCAGCTTAGAAGGTTCACCCCTCCACTTT. It translates to CASSLEGSPLHF.